These T cell receptor beta chains were read from a single sample in a study of vaccination and CD4 T cells after COVID-19. Via MiXCR, TCRdb re-called the PCR reads, giving one row per CDR3 protein. The sample has roughly 3,000 distinct CDR3 sequences; 25% to 30% are singletons. Their specific antigens are unknown. Sequencing was performed on CD4+ T cells from blood, cultured in vitro. The source of these receptors is a human donor in good health. The CDR3 runs from the conserved cysteine through the conserved F or W. Each record gives: clone size, V gene, D gene, J gene, CDR3 protein, CDR3 DNA. A D gene is named only where the DNA matches it firmly. Only some rows state a clone size, as once, few, many or a class for expanded clones.

>NA|TRBV10-3|TRBD1|TRBJ1-1
CATKDRGGNTEAFF
TGTGCCACCAAAGACAGGGGGGGTAACACTGAAGCTTTCTTT
>NA|TRBV27|TRBD1|TRBJ2-1
CASSLRRTGGGYEQFF
TGTGCCAGCAGTTTACGCCGGACAGGGGGCGGTTATGAGCAGTTCTTC
>NA|TRBV5-1|NA|TRBJ2-4
CASSAGTTRDIQYF
TGCGCCAGCAGCGCCGGGACAACGAGGGACATTCAGTACTTC
>NA|TRBV7-8|NA|TRBJ2-2
CASSLVWGAGELFF
TGTGCCAGCAGCTTAGTCTGGGGGGCCGGGGAGCTGTTTTTT
>medium-sized|TRBV19|NA|TRBJ1-2
CASSAPGTHGYTF
TGTGCCAGTAGTGCTCCAGGGACCCATGGCTACACCTTC
>few|TRBV19|NA|TRBJ2-5
CASSRQDGPQYF
TGTGCCAGCTCCCGACAGGACGGCCCTCAGTACTTC
>NA|TRBV5-6|TRBD2|TRBJ2-3
CASSSSPPLAGGPDTQYF
TGTGCCAGCAGCTCCTCCCCTCCTCTAGCGGGGGGGCCAGATACGCAGTATTTT
>few|TRBV15|NA|TRBJ2-3
CATSSGGSTDTQYF
TGTGCCACCTCATCGGGCGGGAGCACAGATACGCAGTATTTT
>NA|TRBV28|TRBD2|TRBJ2-7
CASSFRAGTYEQYF
TGTGCCAGCAGTTTTAGAGCGGGGACCTACGAGCAGTACTTC
>few|TRBV20-1|TRBD2|TRBJ2-7
CSARVGSGGTYEQYF
TGCAGTGCTAGAGTAGGTAGCGGGGGTACCTACGAGCAGTACTTC
>few|TRBV27|NA|TRBJ2-7
CASSLSTHDGTIPYEQYF
TGTGCCAGCAGTTTATCGACTCATGACGGGACGATCCCCTACGAGCAGTACTTC
>NA|TRBV23-1|TRBD1|TRBJ1-6
CASSQWDRPYNSPLHF
TGCGCCAGCAGTCAATGGGACAGGCCTTATAATTCACCCCTCCACTTT